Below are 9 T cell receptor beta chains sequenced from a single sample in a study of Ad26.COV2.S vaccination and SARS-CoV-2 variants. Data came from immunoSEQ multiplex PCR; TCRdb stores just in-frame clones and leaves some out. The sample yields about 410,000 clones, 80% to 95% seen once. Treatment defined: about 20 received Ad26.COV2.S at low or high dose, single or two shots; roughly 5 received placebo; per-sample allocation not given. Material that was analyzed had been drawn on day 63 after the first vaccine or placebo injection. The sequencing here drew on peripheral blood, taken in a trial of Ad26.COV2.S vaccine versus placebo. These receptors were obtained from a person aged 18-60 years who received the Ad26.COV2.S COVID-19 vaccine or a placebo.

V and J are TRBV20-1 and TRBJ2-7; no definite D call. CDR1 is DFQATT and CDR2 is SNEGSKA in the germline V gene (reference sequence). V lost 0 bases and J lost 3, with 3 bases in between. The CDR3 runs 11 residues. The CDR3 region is CSARDGYEQYF. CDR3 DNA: TGCAGTGCTAGAGATGGCTACGAGCAGTACTTC.

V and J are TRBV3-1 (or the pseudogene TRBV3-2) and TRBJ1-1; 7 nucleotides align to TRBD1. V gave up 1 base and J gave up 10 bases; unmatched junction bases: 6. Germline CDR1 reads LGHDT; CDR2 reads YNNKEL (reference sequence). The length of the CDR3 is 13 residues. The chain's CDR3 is CASSQGTQGVAFF. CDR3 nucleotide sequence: TGTGCCAGCAGCCAAGGTACCCAGGGGGTAGCTTTCTTT.

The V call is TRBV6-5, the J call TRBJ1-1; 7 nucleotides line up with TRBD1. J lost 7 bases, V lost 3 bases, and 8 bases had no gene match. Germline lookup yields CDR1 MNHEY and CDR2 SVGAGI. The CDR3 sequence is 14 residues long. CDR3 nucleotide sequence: TGTGCCAGCAGTTATACAGGGGTTGGTGATGAAGCTTTCTTT. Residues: CASSYTGVGDEAFF.

The CDR3 protein is CASSEVGSGNTDTQYF. The CDR3 DNA follows: TGCGCCAGCAGTGAGGTGGGAAGCGGGAACACAGATACGCAGTATTTT. The chain joins TRBV10-1 to TRBJ2-3; 7 bases line up with TRBD2. The CDR3 sequence is 16 residues long. Germline V gives CDR1 WNHNN, CDR2 SYGVQD (reference sequence). J gave up 2 bases and V 2 bases, and 7 bases lay outside the gene matches.

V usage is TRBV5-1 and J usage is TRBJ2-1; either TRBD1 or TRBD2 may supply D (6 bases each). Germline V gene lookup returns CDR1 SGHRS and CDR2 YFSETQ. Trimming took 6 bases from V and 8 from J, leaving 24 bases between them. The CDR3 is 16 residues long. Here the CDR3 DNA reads TGCGCCAGCACCACCGGGGGCCCTGGGGGGAGGTATGAGCAGTTCTTC. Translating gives CASTTGGPGGRYEQFF.

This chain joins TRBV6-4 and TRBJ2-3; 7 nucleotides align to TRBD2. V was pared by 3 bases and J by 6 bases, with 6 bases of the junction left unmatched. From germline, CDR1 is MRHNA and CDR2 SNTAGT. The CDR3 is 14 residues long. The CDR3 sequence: CASSDGLDVDTQYF. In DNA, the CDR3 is TGTGCCAGCAGTGATGGACTAGACGTGGATACGCAGTATTTT.

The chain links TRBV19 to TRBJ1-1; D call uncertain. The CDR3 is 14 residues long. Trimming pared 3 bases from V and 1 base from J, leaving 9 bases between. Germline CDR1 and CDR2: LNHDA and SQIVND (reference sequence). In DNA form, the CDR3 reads TGTGCCAGTAGTATCAACCCAAGGAACACTGAAGCTTTCTTT. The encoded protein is CASSINPRNTEAFF.

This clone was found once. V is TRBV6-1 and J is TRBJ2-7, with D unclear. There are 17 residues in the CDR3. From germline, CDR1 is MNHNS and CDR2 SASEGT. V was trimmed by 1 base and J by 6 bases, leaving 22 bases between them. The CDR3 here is CASSEENLETLSSEQYF. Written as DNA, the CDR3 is TGTGCCAGCAGTGAAGAGAATCTGGAGACACTGAGCAGCGAGCAGTACTTC.

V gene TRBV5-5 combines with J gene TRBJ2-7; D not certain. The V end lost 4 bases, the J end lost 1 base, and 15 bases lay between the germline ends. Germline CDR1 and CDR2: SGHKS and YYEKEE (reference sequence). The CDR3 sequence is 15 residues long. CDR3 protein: CASSQTRTVSYEQYF. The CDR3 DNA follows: TGTGCCAGCAGCCAGACGAGGACCGTGTCCTACGAGCAGTACTTC.